These 32 T cell receptor beta chains originate from one sample sequenced in a study of siplizumab effects on memory and regulatory T cells. TCRdb's table, derived via immunoSEQ multiplex PCR, lists solely in-frame clones and lacks some. This sample yields about 66,000 clones, of which around 96% are seen a single time; roughly 0.1% belongs to the top ten. Sequencing input: naive CD8+ T cells sorted from blood. Receptors were obtained from a human donor in good health.

The rearrangement links TRBV5-6 to TRBJ1-4, with unresolved D. Per the germline V gene, CDR1 is SGHDT and CDR2 is YYEEEE. Between the trimmed V and J ends, which lost 0 bases and 7 bases, there was a span of 13 bases. The CDR3 has 15 amino acids. The CDR3 nucleotides are TGTGCCAGCAGCTTGGCCGTTTACCCGAGTGAAAAACTGTTTTTT. This translates into CASSLAVYPSEKLFF.

The chain is built from TRBV4-3 and TRBJ2-7; TRBD1 aligns across 7 bases. With 4 bases clipped from V and 4 bases from J, the junction kept 10 bases outside the gene matches. Germline-derived CDR1 and CDR2 are LGHNA and YSLEER. CDR3 length equals 15 residues. The chain's CDR3 is CASSLNRGVGYEQYF. CDR3 coding DNA: TGCGCCAGCAGCCTGAACAGGGGAGTGGGATACGAGCAGTACTTC.

The chain carries TRBV19 and TRBJ1-2; D may be TRBD1 (5 bases). Germline V gene sequence: CDR1 LNHDA, CDR2 SQIVND (reference sequence). Trimming pared 5 bases from V and 7 bases from J, leaving 20 bases between. The CDR3 runs to 15 residues. CDR3 sequence reads: CASSPEGGGMTGYTF. The DNA for the CDR3 is TGTGCCAGTAGTCCAGAGGGTGGGGGAATGACTGGCTACACCTTC.

This clone was observed a single time. In nucleotides, the CDR3 is TGTGCCAGCAGCTTACAGCCGACAGTGAACACTGAAGCTTTCTTT. Translation: CASSLQPTVNTEAFF. J is TRBJ1-1 and V is TRBV7-9; weak D call: TRBD1 (5 bases). The CDR3 sequence is 15 residues long. Trimming stripped 2 bases from V and 0 bases from J, with 10 bases between. The germline V gene encodes CDR1 SEHNR and CDR2 FQNEAQ (reference sequence).

The chain has TRBV23-1 and TRBJ2-3; TRBD1 matches at 7 bases. TRBV23-1 is treated as an ORF (open reading frame) with a function not yet certain. CDR3 length equals 15 residues. Trimming cost V 7 bases and J 6 bases; bases outside gene matches: 13. CDR3 residues: CASISNRGSSDTQYF. CDR3 sequence (DNA): TGCGCCAGCATTAGCAACAGGGGATCCTCCGATACGCAGTATTTT.

V and J are TRBV12-5 and TRBJ2-5; TRBD1 might be the D (5 bases). CDR1 is LGHNT and CDR2 is FRNRAP in the germline V gene. The length of the CDR3 is 14 residues. V was cut by 1 base and J by 5 bases, with 11 bases left in between. The CDR3 is CASGLAQGPETQYF. The CDR3 DNA sequence: TGTGCTAGTGGTTTGGCTCAGGGCCCGGAGACCCAGTACTTC.

The J gene is TRBJ1-4, the V gene TRBV19, with D maybe TRBD1 (6 bases). Between the trimmed V and J ends, which lost 5 bases and 4 bases, there was a span of 17 bases. The CDR3 spans 16 residues. Per the germline V gene, CDR1 is LNHDA and CDR2 is SQIVND (reference sequence). The CDR3, as DNA: TGTGCCAGTAGTCTGGGCCTGGACAGTCTTAATGAAAAACTGTTTTTT. It specifies CASSLGLDSLNEKLFF.

The V call is TRBV4-3, the J call TRBJ2-1; a weak D match, TRBD1 (6 bases). Germline lookup yields CDR1 LGHNA and CDR2 YSLEER. The CDR3 length is 15 residues. Trimming left V 0 bases short and J 8 bases short, with 14 bases between. The CDR3 region is CASSQDETGLYEQFF. CDR3 DNA: TGCGCCAGCAGCCAAGACGAGACAGGATTATATGAGCAGTTCTTC.

This chain joins TRBV13 and TRBJ2-1; TRBD2 might be the D (6 bases). Per the germline V gene, CDR1 is PRHDT and CDR2 is FYEKMQ (reference sequence). The CDR3 totals 13 residues. The germline V and J ends were trimmed by 8 bases and 11 bases, with 19 bases remaining between them. The CDR3 loop is CASVGGTTKQQFF. The CDR3 DNA sequence: TGTGCCAGCGTAGGAGGGACGACCAAGCAGCAGTTCTTC. Looking up the rest from reference TRBV13 and TRBJ2-1 gives the full variable domain: AAGVIQSPRHLIKEKRETATLKCYPIPRHDTVYWYQQGPGQDPQFLISFYEKMQSDKGSIPDRFSAQQFSDYHSELNMSSLELGDSALYFCASVGGTTKQQFFGPGTRLTVL.

The genes are TRBV11-2 and TRBJ2-7; D gene ambiguous. This CDR3 comprises 13 residues. Between the trimmed V and J ends, which lost 4 bases and 3 bases, there was a span of 10 bases. The germline V gene encodes CDR1 SGHAT and CDR2 FQNNGV. DNA of the CDR3: TGTGCCAGCAGCTCTGGGTTTTACTACGAGCAGTACTTC. It encodes CASSSGFYYEQYF.

This chain links TRBV27 with TRBJ2-7; either TRBD1 or TRBD2 may fit D (5 bases each). The CDR3 consists of 13 residues. The V gene lost 4 bases and the J gene lost 2 bases, with 9 bases spanning the gap. CDR1 and CDR2 (germline): MNHEY, SMNVEV (reference sequence). CDR3 residues: CASSSGPAYEQYF. The CDR3 DNA sequence: TGTGCCAGCAGTTCGGGACCCGCCTACGAGCAGTACTTC.

The V and J genes are TRBV29-1 and TRBJ2-1; possibly TRBD1 for D (5 bases). Trimming shortened V by 3 bases and J by 0 bases, and 15 bases separated the two germline ends. The CDR3 is 16 residues long. The germline CDR1 and CDR2 sequences are SQVTM and ANQGSEA. The CDR3 reads CSVDGATGDSYNEQFF. CDR3 sequence (DNA): TGCAGCGTTGATGGGGCAACAGGTGACTCCTACAATGAGCAGTTCTTC.

V and J are TRBV4-3 and TRBJ2-2; D is uncertain. The V end lost 0 bases, the J end lost 4 bases, and 3 bases lay between the germline ends. Looked up from germline, CDR1 is LGHNA and CDR2 is YSLEER. The CDR3 length is 13 residues. CDR3 nucleotide sequence: TGCGCCAGCAGCCAAGAGATCACCGGGGAGCTGTTTTTT. Translated, it gives CASSQEITGELFF.

The gene calls are TRBV6-1 and TRBJ1-1, with unresolved D. V lost 4 bases to trimming and J lost 3 bases, with 18 bases between them. Per the germline V gene, CDR1 is MNHNS and CDR2 is SASEGT. This CDR3 is built from 16 residues. The CDR3 here is CASSALTSGRDTEAFF. CDR3 sequence (DNA): TGTGCCAGCAGTGCTCTAACCAGTGGTAGAGACACTGAAGCTTTCTTT.

The chain employs TRBV6-1 and TRBJ1-2; TRBD1 matches 10 bases. This CDR3 has 16 residues. CDR1 and CDR2 (germline): MNHNS, SASEGT. After removal of 4 bases from V and 0 bases from J, the junction contained 5 bases not matched to a gene. The CDR3 is CASSGGQGTSNYGYTF. CDR3 DNA sequence: TGTGCCAGCAGTGGGGGACAGGGGACCTCTAACTATGGCTACACCTTC.

The chain links TRBV7-7 to TRBJ2-5; 7 bases are shared with TRBD2. With 10 bases clipped from V and 3 bases from J, the junction kept 14 bases outside the gene matches. Germline V gene lookup returns CDR1 SSHAT and CDR2 FNYEAQ (reference sequence). The CDR3 length is 15 residues. The CDR3 DNA follows: TGTGCCACGTACGCAACACATGGGAGGGAAGAGACCCAGTACTTC. It translates to CATYATHGREETQYF.

V and J are TRBV29-1 and TRBJ1-3; no definite D call. Germline CDR1 is SQVTM and CDR2 is ANQGSEA. V gave up 0 bases and J gave up 4 bases, with 13 bases separating them. The length of the CDR3 is 15 residues. This CDR3 is CSVEDGEGGGNTIYF. The CDR3 DNA reads TGCAGCGTTGAAGATGGGGAGGGTGGCGGAAACACCATATATTTT.

The V and J genes are TRBV5-4 and TRBJ1-6; D call uncertain. The CDR3 is made up of 14 amino acids. V was clipped by 0 bases and J by 5 bases, with 6 bases between them. From germline, CDR1 is SGHNT and CDR2 YYREEE (reference sequence). CDR3: CASSLEGDNSPLHF. The DNA of the CDR3 is TGTGCCAGCAGCTTGGAAGGAGATAATTCACCCCTCCACTTT.

This chain joins TRBV27 and TRBJ2-3, with D unclear. This CDR3 region has 11 residues. Trimming shortened V by 6 bases and J by 6 bases, and 7 bases separated the two germline ends. The germline gives CDR1 MNHEY, CDR2 SMNVEV (reference sequence). The CDR3 nucleotides read TGTGCCAGCAGCAATTTTGATACGCAGTATTTT. This translates into CASSNFDTQYF.

Here the CDR3 DNA reads TGTGCCATCAGTGAGTCTAAGGACTCTGGAAACACCATATATTTT. This translates into CAISESKDSGNTIYF. The chain combines TRBV10-3 with TRBJ1-3, with unresolved D. The CDR3 has 15 amino acids. V was trimmed by 0 bases and J by 0 bases, leaving 6 bases between them. Germline loops: CDR1 ENHRY, CDR2 SYGVKD.

The chain combines TRBV27 with TRBJ2-5, with TRBD2 as a possible D gene (6 bases). This CDR3 region has 14 residues. V lost 3 bases to trimming and J lost 5 bases, with 13 bases between them. CDR1 and CDR2 (germline): MNHEY, SMNVEV (reference sequence). The CDR3 reads CASSLEGLLETQYF. DNA of the CDR3: TGTGCCAGCAGTTTGGAGGGACTGTTGGAGACCCAGTACTTC.

V is TRBV5-1 and J is TRBJ1-1; TRBD1 might be the D (6 bases). CDR1 and CDR2 from the germline V gene are SGHRS and YFSETQ. V was shortened by 2 bases and J by 3 bases, with 14 bases between the two germline ends. CDR3 length equals 15 residues. CDR3 sequence reads: CASSFEQGGDTEAFF. The CDR3 DNA reads TGCGCCAGCAGCTTCGAACAGGGAGGGGACACTGAAGCTTTCTTT.

The J gene is TRBJ1-1, the V gene TRBV5-1; D is ambiguous. Trimming cost V 0 bases and J 6 bases, with 9 bases left between them. Germline V lookup: CDR1 SGHRS, CDR2 YFSETQ. The CDR3 consists of 13 residues. This CDR3 reads CASSLADDSEAFF. CDR3 DNA sequence: TGCGCCAGCAGCTTGGCCGATGACTCTGAAGCTTTCTTT.

The chain uses TRBV6-6 and TRBJ2-7, with D uncertain. With 0 bases removed from V and 2 bases from J, the gap between germline ends came to 5 bases. The CDR3 has 13 amino acids. Per germline, CDR1 MNHNY and CDR2 SVGAGI (reference sequence). As DNA, the CDR3 is TGTGCCAGCAGTTACTCGTATCCCTACGAGCAGTACTTC. Protein product: CASSYSYPYEQYF.

The chain is built from TRBV30 and TRBJ2-1, with unresolved D. Between the trimmed V and J ends, which lost 2 bases and 9 bases, there was a span of 11 bases. CDR3 length equals 12 residues. The germline gives CDR1 GTSNPN, CDR2 SVGIG (reference sequence). CDR3 nucleotides: TGTGCCTGGAGTTCGGTGCACATTGAGCAGTTCTTC. As protein: CAWSSVHIEQFF.

V usage is TRBV27 and J usage is TRBJ1-6, with D hard to call. V lost 10 bases, J lost 6 bases, and 13 bases lay in between. Germline CDR1 MNHEY, CDR2 SMNVEV (reference sequence). There are 13 residues in the CDR3. The CDR3 sequence: CATAIQANSPLHF. DNA of the CDR3: TGTGCCACCGCCATTCAGGCTAATTCACCCCTCCACTTT.

V and J are TRBV6-4 and TRBJ2-7; TRBD2 might be the D (6 bases). CDR1 is MRHNA and CDR2 is SNTAGT in the germline V gene. V dropped 0 bases and J dropped 6 bases, with 6 bases sitting between them. The CDR3 covers 12 residues. CDR3 sequence: CASSDSGGEQYF. In nucleotides, the CDR3 is TGTGCCAGCAGTGACTCGGGGGGCGAGCAGTACTTC.

The gene calls are TRBV4-3 and TRBJ2-5; the D call may be TRBD1 or TRBD2 (6 bases each). Germline-derived CDR1 and CDR2 are LGHNA and YSLEER. V dropped 1 base and J dropped 4 bases, with 10 bases sitting between them. This CDR3 comprises 14 residues. The CDR3 DNA is TGCGCCAGCAGCCAAGTTACGGGGGCAGAGACCCAGTACTTC. Translating gives CASSQVTGAETQYF.

This clone showed up just once. One end of the junction does not line up with germline, which may come from a read error. The gene calls are TRBV4-1 and TRBJ2-1; TRBD1 agrees at 7 bases. Looked up from germline, CDR1 is MGHRA and CDR2 is YSYEKL. The CDR3 spans 15 residues. The CDR3 region is CASSPRTGRDNEQFF. The DNA for the CDR3 is TGTGCCAGCAGCCCCCGGACAGGTCGGGACAATGAGCAGTTCTTC.

This clone was seen a single time. The V gene is TRBV19, the J gene TRBJ1-1; TRBD1 aligns across 9 bases. This CDR3 is 13 amino acids long. Germline V gene sequence: CDR1 LNHDA, CDR2 SQIVND (reference sequence). J lost 3 bases, V lost 10 bases, and 6 bases had no gene match. Written as DNA, the CDR3 is TGTGCCACCTCACAGGGGGCCCACACTGAAGCTTTCTTT. It is translated as CATSQGAHTEAFF.

The chain combines TRBV19 with TRBJ1-1; no clear D gene. The CDR3 extends over 15 amino acids. V was trimmed by 5 bases and J by 1 base, leaving 14 bases between them. CDR1 is LNHDA and CDR2 is SQIVND in the germline V gene (reference sequence). The CDR3 bases are TGTGCCAGTAGTCCAGCAGGCACCCCGAACACTGAAGCTTTCTTT. Its protein is CASSPAGTPNTEAFF.

V usage is TRBV19 and J usage is TRBJ2-7; D might be TRBD1 (5 bases). In germline, CDR1 is LNHDA, CDR2 SQIVND (reference sequence). The CDR3 covers 14 residues. V gave up 7 bases and J gave up 2 bases, with 15 bases separating them. As DNA, the CDR3 is TGTGCCAGTACCCCAGGGATATCTGCCTACGAGCAGTACTTC. Translation: CASTPGISAYEQYF.